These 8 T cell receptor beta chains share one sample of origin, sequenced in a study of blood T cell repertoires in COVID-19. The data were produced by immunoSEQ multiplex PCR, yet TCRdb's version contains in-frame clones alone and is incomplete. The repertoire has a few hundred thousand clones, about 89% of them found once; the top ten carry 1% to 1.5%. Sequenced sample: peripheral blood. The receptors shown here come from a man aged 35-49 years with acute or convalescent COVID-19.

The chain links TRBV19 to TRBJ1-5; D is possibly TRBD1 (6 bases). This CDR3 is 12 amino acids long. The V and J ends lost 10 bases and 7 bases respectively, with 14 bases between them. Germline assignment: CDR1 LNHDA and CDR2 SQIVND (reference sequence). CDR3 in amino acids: CATGVGGQPQHF. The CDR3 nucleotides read TGTGCCACCGGGGTAGGGGGACAGCCCCAGCATTTT.

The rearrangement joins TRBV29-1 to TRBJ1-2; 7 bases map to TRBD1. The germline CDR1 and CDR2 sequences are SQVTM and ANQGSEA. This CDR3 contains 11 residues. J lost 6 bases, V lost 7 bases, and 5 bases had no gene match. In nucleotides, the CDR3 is TGCAGCGGTACAGGGGTTCATGGCTACACCTTC. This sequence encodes CSGTGVHGYTF.

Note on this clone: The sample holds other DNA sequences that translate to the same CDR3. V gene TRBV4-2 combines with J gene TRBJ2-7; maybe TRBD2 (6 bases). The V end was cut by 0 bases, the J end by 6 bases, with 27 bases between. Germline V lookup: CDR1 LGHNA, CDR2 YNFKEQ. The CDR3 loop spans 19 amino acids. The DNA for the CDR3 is TGTGCCAGCAGCCAAGAAGATGGTAGCGGAGGAGGCCCCCTCGGCGAGCAGTACTTC. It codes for CASSQEDGSGGGPLGEQYF.

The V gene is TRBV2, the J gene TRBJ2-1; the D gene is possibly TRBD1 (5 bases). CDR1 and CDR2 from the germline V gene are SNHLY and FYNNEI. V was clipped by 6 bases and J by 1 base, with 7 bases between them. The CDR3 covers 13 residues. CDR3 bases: TGTGCCAGCAGCCGACAGTCCTACAATGAGCAGTTCTTC. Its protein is CASSRQSYNEQFF.

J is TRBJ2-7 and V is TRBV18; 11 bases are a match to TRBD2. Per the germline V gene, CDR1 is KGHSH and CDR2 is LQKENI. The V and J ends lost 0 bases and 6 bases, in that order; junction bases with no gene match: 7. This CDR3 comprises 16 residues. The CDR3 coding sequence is TGTGCCAGCTCACCACCAGGGCTAGCGGGAGGAGGCGAGCAGTACTTC. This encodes CASSPPGLAGGGEQYF.

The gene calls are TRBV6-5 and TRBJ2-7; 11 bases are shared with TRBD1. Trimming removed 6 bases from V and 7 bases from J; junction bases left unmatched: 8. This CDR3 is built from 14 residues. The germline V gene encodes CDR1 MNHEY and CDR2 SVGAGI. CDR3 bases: TGTGCCAGCAGCCGAACCGGGACAGGGGGTGAGCAGTACTTC. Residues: CASSRTGTGGEQYF.

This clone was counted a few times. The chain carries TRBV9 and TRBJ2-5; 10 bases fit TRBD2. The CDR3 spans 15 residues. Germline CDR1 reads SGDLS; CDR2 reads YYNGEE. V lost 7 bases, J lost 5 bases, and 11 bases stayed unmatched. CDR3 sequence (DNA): TGTGCCAGCTCGCTAGCGGGAGTGGCCGGGGAGACCCAGTACTTC. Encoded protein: CASSLAGVAGETQYF.

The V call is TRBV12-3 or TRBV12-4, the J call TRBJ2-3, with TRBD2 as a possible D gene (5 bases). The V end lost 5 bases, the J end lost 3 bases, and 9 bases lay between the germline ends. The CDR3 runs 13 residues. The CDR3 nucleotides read TGTGCCAGCAGTGCTCGGAGGACAGATACGCAGTATTTT. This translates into CASSARRTDTQYF.